The 12 T cell receptor beta chains below come from one sample, sequenced in a study of blood T cell repertoires in COVID-19. Sequencing was performed with immunoSEQ multiplex PCR; in TCRdb, only in-frame clones are kept and a portion is missing. The sample consists of 300,000 to 400,000 clones, roughly 85% of them appearing once. The sample was PBMCs or T cells enriched from blood (not recorded which). All receptors derive from a middle-aged woman with acute COVID-19.

The CDR3 loop is CASSLVYPNREGQPQHF. The CDR3 DNA sequence: TGTGCCAGCAGCTTAGTTTATCCCAACAGGGAAGGTCAGCCCCAGCATTTT. This chain uses TRBV7-8 with TRBJ1-5, with D tentatively TRBD1 (6 bases). Germline V gene sequence: CDR1 SGHVS, CDR2 FQNEAQ. V lost 1 base to trimming and J lost 6 bases, with 19 bases between them. The CDR3 is made up of 17 amino acids.

The chain recombines TRBV19 with TRBJ1-2; TRBD1 agrees at 9 bases. The CDR3 is 15 amino acids. In germline, CDR1 is LNHDA, CDR2 SQIVND (reference sequence). Trimming took 4 bases from V and 1 from J; bases not matched to a gene: 4. The CDR3 region has the DNA TGTGCCAGTAGTAAGGGACAGGGCTATAACTATGGCTACACCTTC. Its translation is CASSKGQGYNYGYTF.

The rearrangement uses TRBV2 and TRBJ1-1; the match to TRBD1 covers 9 bases. Germline V gene sequence: CDR1 SNHLY, CDR2 FYNNEI. The CDR3 is made up of 13 amino acids. V shed 6 bases, J shed 10 bases, and the junction held 9 bases outside the gene matches. CDR3 loop: CASSVQGASGAFF. The CDR3 DNA follows: TGTGCCAGCAGCGTACAGGGGGCCTCAGGAGCTTTCTTT.

J is TRBJ2-7 and V is TRBV2; D might be TRBD1 (5 bases). This CDR3 spans 11 amino acids. With 5 bases removed from V and 4 bases from J, the gap between germline ends came to 6 bases. From germline, CDR1 is SNHLY and CDR2 FYNNEI. CDR3 residues: CASSYRYEQYF. As DNA, the CDR3 is TGTGCCAGCAGTTACAGGTACGAGCAGTACTTC.

The rearrangement links TRBV18 to TRBJ1-3, with D possibly TRBD1 on 5 matching bases. This CDR3 has 17 residues. Germline loops: CDR1 KGHSH, CDR2 LQKENI. Trimming pared 6 bases from V and 0 bases from J, leaving 18 bases between. The CDR3 nucleotides read TGTGCCAGCTCGTCCACAGGTCCCCGACCCTCTGGAAACACCATATATTTT. Translated, it gives CASSSTGPRPSGNTIYF.

The chain has TRBV6-5 and TRBJ1-2; 11 bases match TRBD1. Trimming at V came to 8 bases and at J to 8 bases, leaving 4 bases not matched to a gene. From germline, CDR1 is MNHEY and CDR2 SVGAGI. The CDR3 extends over 12 amino acids. CDR3 sequence: CASSDRGQGYTF. The DNA of the CDR3 is TGTGCCAGCTCGGACAGGGGGCAAGGCTACACCTTC.

The chain employs TRBV9 and TRBJ1-5; D perhaps matches TRBD1 (5 bases). V gave up 5 bases and J gave up 1 base, with 10 bases separating them. The CDR3 runs 14 residues. The germline CDR1 and CDR2 sequences are SGDLS and YYNGEE. Here the CDR3 reads CASSRAGSNQPQHF. The DNA of the CDR3 is TGTGCCAGCAGTAGAGCAGGGAGCAATCAGCCCCAGCATTTT.

The V and J genes are TRBV18 and TRBJ2-7; 11 bases are a match to TRBD1. Germline assignment: CDR1 KGHSH and CDR2 LQKENI. The CDR3 is 18 residues long. Trimming cost V 4 bases and J 1 base; bases outside gene matches: 12. CDR3 sequence (DNA): TGTGCCAGCTCACTTAAAGGACAGGGGGCCGGGGTTTCCTACGAGCAGTACTTC. Amino acids: CASSLKGQGAGVSYEQYF.

In its sample, this clone was seen a few times. V and J are TRBV29-1 and TRBJ1-2, with a weak D call TRBD1 (5 bases). The germline V gene encodes CDR1 SQVTM and CDR2 ANQGSEA. The length of the CDR3 is 12 residues. Trimming cost V 7 bases and J 8 bases, with 17 bases left between them. In DNA, the CDR3 is TGCAGCGGGGGGGGTAGGGACTTCGGCTACACCTTC. This gives the protein CSGGGRDFGYTF.

The rearrangement joins TRBV14 to TRBJ1-1; D perhaps matches TRBD1 (5 bases). The CDR3 runs 13 residues. Trimming took off 6 bases at V and 1 base at J, with 9 bases between the two ends. Germline lookup yields CDR1 SGHDN and CDR2 FVKESK. The CDR3 DNA sequence: TGTGCCAGCAGGCAGGGTCCGAACACTGAAGCTTTCTTT. This sequence encodes CASRQGPNTEAFF.

The chain's CDR3 is CASSPGTSVYNEQFF. The DNA of the CDR3 is TGCGCCAGCAGTCCCGGGACTAGCGTATACAATGAGCAGTTCTTC. The chain is built from TRBV5-1 and TRBJ2-1; 10 bases line up with TRBD2. The germline V gene encodes CDR1 SGHRS and CDR2 YFSETQ. V shed 5 bases and J 4 bases; nucleotides not matched to a gene: 6. The CDR3 covers 15 residues. Full variable domain (missing parts from reference TRBV5-1 and TRBJ2-1): KAGVTQTPRYLIKTRGQQVTLSCSPISGHRSVSWYQQTPGQGLQFLFEYFSETQRNKGNFPGRFSGRQFSNSRSEMNVSTLELGDSALYLCASSPGTSVYNEQFFGPGTRLTVL.

V is TRBV5-1 and J is TRBJ2-3; TRBD2 matches at 9 bases. Unmatched junction bases numbered 12, after V lost 4 bases and J lost 3 bases. Germline V gene lookup returns CDR1 SGHRS and CDR2 YFSETQ. This CDR3 spans 17 amino acids. CDR3 region: CASSPHLAGVATDTQYF. The CDR3 region has the DNA TGCGCCAGCAGCCCTCACTTAGCGGGAGTCGCGACAGATACGCAGTATTTT.